These 29 T cell receptor beta chains came from one sample sequenced in a study of shared clonotypes between healthy human individuals. TCRdb keeps only in-frame clones here, not all; method: immunoSEQ multiplex PCR. Of 2 million to 2.5 million clones in the sample, approximately 95% were seen once. The material sequenced was naive CD4+ T cells sorted from blood. Noted subset: CD45RA+ positively selected. The receptors shown here come from a man aged 18-30 years in good health.

To note about this clone: At the DNA level, this CDR3 is encoded by other sequences in the same sample as well. The CDR3 reads CASSPTQGYEQYF. The DNA of the CDR3 is TGTGCCAGCTCACCGACACAGGGCTACGAGCAGTACTTC. The V and J genes are TRBV18 and TRBJ2-7, with a tentative D call TRBD1 (6 bases). V lost 3 bases, J lost 3 bases, and 9 bases lay in between. Germline values: CDR1 KGHSH, CDR2 LQKENI. The CDR3 covers 13 residues.

This rearrangement joins TRBV5-5 to TRBJ2-7, with D tentatively TRBD1 (6 bases). With 3 bases removed from V and 3 bases from J, the gap between germline ends came to 13 bases. This CDR3 is 14 amino acids long. Germline loops: CDR1 SGHKS, CDR2 YYEKEE (reference sequence). In DNA, the CDR3 is TGTGCCAGCAGCTCGGAAGGACAGCTCTACGAGCAGTACTTC. This gives the protein CASSSEGQLYEQYF. Together with reference TRBV5-5 and TRBJ2-7, the CDR3 gives the full variable domain: DAGVTQSPTHLIKTRGQQVTLRCSPISGHKSVSWYQQVLGQGPQFIFQYYEKEERGRGNFPDRFSARQFPNYSSELNVNALLLGDSALYLCASSSEGQLYEQYFGPGTRLTVT.

CDR3 DNA: TGTGCCAGCAGCCCTCATTCTAGCGGGAGCTACGAGCAGTACTTC. Amino acids: CASSPHSSGSYEQYF. The chain is built from TRBV28 and TRBJ2-7; 10 positions agree with TRBD2. V gave up 6 bases and J gave up 3 bases; unmatched junction bases: 8. The germline CDR1 and CDR2 sequences are MDHEN and SYDVKM. This CDR3 has 15 amino acids.

This clone was picked up one time. This chain links TRBV2 with TRBJ2-3; D is unresolved. The V end lost 6 bases, the J end lost 2 bases, and 6 bases lay between the germline ends. CDR1 is SNHLY, CDR2 FYNNEI, per germline. CDR3 length equals 12 residues. CDR3 in amino acids: CASSVDTDTQYF. The CDR3 DNA sequence: TGTGCCAGCAGCGTAGACACAGATACGCAGTATTTT.

The chain links TRBV28 to TRBJ1-3; tentative D call: TRBD1 (6 bases). Per germline, CDR1 MDHEN and CDR2 SYDVKM. The CDR3 sequence is 15 residues long. The V and J ends lost 5 bases and 4 bases respectively, with 15 bases between them. The CDR3 DNA follows: TGTGCCAGCAGTCCCAGGACAGATTTCGGAAACACCATATATTTT. Translated: CASSPRTDFGNTIYF.

The chain has TRBV28 and TRBJ2-2, with TRBD2 identical over 7 bases. Unmatched junction bases numbered 7, after V lost 5 bases and J lost 1 base. The CDR3 is made up of 16 amino acids. Germline V gene lookup returns CDR1 MDHEN and CDR2 SYDVKM. CDR3 in amino acids: CASSPLGGVNTGELFF. As DNA, the CDR3 is TGTGCCAGCAGTCCCCTGGGGGGGGTGAACACCGGGGAGCTGTTTTTT.

V gene TRBV28 combines with J gene TRBJ1-5; D remains ambiguous. CDR3 length: 15 amino acids. Germline V gene sequence: CDR1 MDHEN, CDR2 SYDVKM. The ends were cut back, 7 bases at V and 0 bases at J, with 13 bases in the middle. Here the CDR3 DNA reads TGTGCCAGCACCCCTGGGTCACTTAGCAATCAGCCCCAGCATTTT. It specifies CASTPGSLSNQPQHF.

This clone was recorded once. The V and J genes are TRBV6-5 and TRBJ1-3; D is unclear. This CDR3 comprises 13 residues. Germline assignment: CDR1 MNHEY and CDR2 SVGAGI. The germline V and J ends were trimmed by 5 bases and 2 bases, with 7 bases remaining between them. CDR3 nucleotide sequence: TGTGCCAGCAGTCGTACCCCTGGAAACACCATATATTTT. This sequence encodes CASSRTPGNTIYF.

The rearrangement joins TRBV7-2 to TRBJ2-7, with D tentatively TRBD1 (5 bases). Germline loops: CDR1 SGHTA, CDR2 FQGNSA. The CDR3 extends over 14 amino acids. Trimming cost V 2 bases and J 2 bases, with 10 bases left between them. For the CDR3, the DNA is TGTGCCAGCAGCTTATCAGGGTACCCCTACGAGCAGTACTTC. Its protein product is CASSLSGYPYEQYF.

V is TRBV27 and J is TRBJ1-1; TRBD1 matches 8 bases. The CDR3 contains 15 residues. Germline V gene lookup returns CDR1 MNHEY and CDR2 SMNVEV (reference sequence). Germline trimming cut 0 bases from V and 4 bases from J; bases unmatched to any gene: 4. CDR3 sequence reads: CASSLSTGVGTEAFF. CDR3 bases: TGTGCCAGCAGTTTATCGACAGGGGTGGGCACTGAAGCTTTCTTT.

The chain couples TRBV18 to TRBJ2-7; TRBD1 agrees at 7 bases. CDR1 and CDR2 (germline): KGHSH, LQKENI. This CDR3 is 14 amino acids long. With V trimmed by 6 bases and J by 2 bases, 7 bases remained unmatched. This CDR3 reads CASSLQGFPYEQYF. The DNA for the CDR3 is TGTGCCAGCTCCCTACAGGGGTTTCCCTACGAGCAGTACTTC.

This chain uses TRBV29-1 with TRBJ1-3, with D hard to call. This CDR3 spans 15 amino acids. In germline, CDR1 is SQVTM, CDR2 ANQGSEA. V shed 0 bases and J shed 0 bases, with 9 bases lying between them. The CDR3 nucleotides read TGCAGCGTTGAAGATCGAGCGAACTCTGGAAACACCATATATTTT. It encodes CSVEDRANSGNTIYF.

In this sample, this clone turned up a few times. The chain has TRBV2 and TRBJ1-5; D gene ambiguous. Between the trimmed V and J ends, which lost 0 bases and 0 bases, there was a span of 6 bases. The V gene's germline CDR1 is SNHLY and CDR2 FYNNEI. The CDR3 contains 15 residues. Here the CDR3 reads CASSEARASNQPQHF. The CDR3 DNA reads TGTGCCAGCAGTGAAGCGCGGGCTAGCAATCAGCCCCAGCATTTT.

Comment on this clone: Other DNA variants within this sample encode the same CDR3. The chain uses TRBV9 and TRBJ1-2; no clear D gene. V lost 3 bases to trimming and J lost 4 bases, with 7 bases between them. This CDR3 is 12 amino acids long. Germline values: CDR1 SGDLS, CDR2 YYNGEE. The CDR3 sequence is CASSGDGYGYTF. For the CDR3, the DNA is TGTGCCAGCAGCGGGGATGGCTATGGCTACACCTTC.

This chain links TRBV9 with TRBJ1-4; a weak D match, TRBD1 (6 bases). V lost 3 bases, J lost 6 bases, and 15 bases lay in between. Germline V lookup: CDR1 SGDLS, CDR2 YYNGEE. The CDR3 length is 15 residues. The CDR3 loop is CASSAGGQWDEKLFF. CDR3 DNA sequence: TGTGCCAGCAGCGCCGGTGGACAGTGGGATGAAAAACTGTTTTTT.

The chain couples TRBV6-5 to TRBJ2-2; possibly TRBD1 or TRBD2 for D (5 bases each). Trimming left V 10 bases short and J 5 bases short, with 14 bases between. Germline-derived CDR1 and CDR2 are MNHEY and SVGAGI. CDR3 length: 13 residues. As DNA, the CDR3 is TGTGCCACCTCCCTCTGGGGGACCGGGGAGCTGTTTTTT. It encodes CATSLWGTGELFF.

This chain uses TRBV14 with TRBJ2-7, with D perhaps given as TRBD1 or TRBD2 (5 bases each). The CDR3 loop spans 13 amino acids. CDR1 and CDR2 from the germline V gene are SGHDN and FVKESK. V was cut by 1 base and J by 6 bases, with 10 bases left in between. DNA for the CDR3: TGTGCCAGCAGCCAAGGGACGGGGCGCGAGCAGTACTTC. It specifies CASSQGTGREQYF. The whole variable domain, remainder taken from reference TRBV14 and TRBJ2-7, is EAGVTQFPSHSVIEKGQTVTLRCDPISGHDNLYWYRRVMGKEIKFLLHFVKESKQDESGMPNNRFLAERTGGTYSTLKVQPAELEDSGVYFCASSQGTGREQYFGPGTRLTVT.

The chain couples TRBV15 to TRBJ1-1; TRBD1 might be the D (5 bases). Trimming left V 0 bases short and J 2 bases short, with 10 bases between. Germline loops: CDR1 LNHNV, CDR2 YYDKDF (reference sequence). This CDR3 has 15 amino acids. The CDR3 DNA follows: TGTGCCACCAGCAGAGATTCGCAGGGAAACACTGAAGCTTTCTTT. It encodes CATSRDSQGNTEAFF.

The V call is TRBV7-2, the J call TRBJ2-2, with 7 bases aligning to TRBD2. Germline V gene data show CDR1 as SGHTA and CDR2 as FQGNSA. V shed 3 bases and J 0 bases; nucleotides not matched to a gene: 1. The CDR3 length is 15 residues. The DNA of the CDR3 is TGTGCCAGCAGCTTCGCGGGAGCGAACACCGGGGAGCTGTTTTTT. It is translated as CASSFAGANTGELFF.

This sequence joins TRBV11-2 and TRBJ1-5; 12 bases align to TRBD1. V was clipped by 5 bases and J by 6 bases; unmatched bases: 8. CDR3 length: 16 amino acids. CDR1 and CDR2 from the germline V gene are SGHAT and FQNNGV. The CDR3 loop is CASSQGTGGLSQPQHF. CDR3 DNA: TGTGCCAGCAGCCAAGGGACAGGGGGCTTGAGTCAGCCCCAGCATTTT.

For this clone: This CDR3 is also generated by other DNA sequences in the sample. This chain uses TRBV10-1 with TRBJ2-1; 8 bases map to TRBD2. The CDR3 loop spans 15 amino acids. Per germline, CDR1 WNHNN and CDR2 SYGVQD (reference sequence). V gave up 0 bases and J gave up 3 bases; unmatched junction bases: 1. The chain's CDR3 is CASSESGTSYNEQFF. Here the CDR3 DNA reads TGCGCCAGCAGTGAGTCCGGGACTAGCTACAATGAGCAGTTCTTC.

V gene TRBV30 combines with J gene TRBJ1-1; D remains ambiguous. V lost 3 bases and J 3 bases, leaving 8 bases between the germline ends. Germline V gives CDR1 GTSNPN, CDR2 SVGIG (reference sequence). This CDR3 has 12 amino acids. CDR3 in DNA: TGTGCCTGGAGGCCAGAGGACACTGAAGCTTTCTTT. Its protein is CAWRPEDTEAFF.

The rearrangement joins TRBV2 to TRBJ2-1; 7 bases map to TRBD2. The CDR3 sequence is 13 residues long. Per the germline V gene, CDR1 is SNHLY and CDR2 is FYNNEI. Trimming at V came to 4 bases and at J to 9 bases, leaving 6 bases not matched to a gene. The CDR3 DNA reads as TGTGCCAGCAGTGGTCAACTAGCGACTGAGCAGTTCTTC. Residues: CASSGQLATEQFF.

This clone came up a few times. The chain uses TRBV30 and TRBJ2-5, with D perhaps matching TRBD1 or TRBD2 (6 bases each). The CDR3 spans 18 residues. V was cut by 0 bases and J by 4 bases, with 24 bases left in between. The germline gives CDR1 GTSNPN, CDR2 SVGIG (reference sequence). The CDR3 spells CAWSVIGRRGPTRETQYF. In DNA, the CDR3 is TGTGCCTGGAGTGTAATTGGGCGACGGGGGCCCACAAGAGAGACCCAGTACTTC.

A single count supports this clone. This sample includes further DNA sequences coding for the same CDR3. V gene TRBV7-9 combines with J gene TRBJ1-6; tentatively, D is TRBD1 (6 bases). With 4 bases removed from V and 6 bases from J, the gap between germline ends came to 10 bases. The germline V gene encodes CDR1 SEHNR and CDR2 FQNEAQ (reference sequence). The CDR3 has 14 amino acids. The CDR3: CASSSQGPNSPLHF. The CDR3 DNA reads as TGTGCCAGCAGCTCCCAGGGGCCTAATTCACCCCTCCACTTT.

Of note for this clone: In the same sample, other DNA sequences code for this CDR3. The CDR3 spells CASSLDIYNEQFF. CDR3 coding DNA: TGCGCCAGCAGCTTAGACATTTACAATGAGCAGTTCTTC. The gene calls are TRBV5-1 and TRBJ2-1; D remains unclear. The CDR3 is 13 residues long. V was clipped by 2 bases and J by 4 bases, with 7 bases between them. Germline V lookup: CDR1 SGHRS, CDR2 YFSETQ.

This clone was observed a single time. The rearrangement joins TRBV7-2 to TRBJ2-5; possible D gene TRBD1, 5 bases. CDR1 is SGHTA, CDR2 FQGNSA, per germline. This CDR3 spans 11 amino acids. In DNA form, the CDR3 reads TGTGCATCGGGTAGGGGAGAGACCCAGTACTTC. As protein: CASGRGETQYF.

This chain connects TRBV27 to TRBJ2-5; 10 nucleotides agree with TRBD2. V trimming: 6 bases; J trimming: 5 bases; junction bases outside the gene matches: 6. This CDR3 comprises 14 residues. Germline CDR1 MNHEY, CDR2 SMNVEV (reference sequence). CDR3 sequence (DNA): TGTGCCAGCAGAGCGGGAGGGCCGCTGGAGACCCAGTACTTC. As protein: CASRAGGPLETQYF.

The chain carries TRBV9 and TRBJ2-1; tentative D call: TRBD2 (6 bases). CDR3 length equals 16 residues. Germline values: CDR1 SGDLS, CDR2 YYNGEE. With 2 bases removed from V and 6 bases from J, the gap between germline ends came to 18 bases. The CDR3 loop is CASSVGVGGRGNEQFF. The DNA for the CDR3 is TGTGCCAGCAGCGTCGGAGTAGGAGGGCGGGGCAATGAGCAGTTCTTC.